This T cell receptor (beta chain) was captured by sequencing in a study of T cells after yellow fever vaccination. Study background: Preparing low-cell-number fractions relied on SMART-Seq v4 Ultra Low Input. The study's findings and limits: In post-booster samples, most primary-vaccination clones reappeared (approximately 95% CD4, approximately 91% CD8). Across the CD4 and CD8 compartments, a small share of clonotypes was present in both.

This CDR3 region has 16 residues. Germline CDR1 is MDHEN and CDR2 is SYDVKM. V was cut by 5 bases and J by 0 bases, with 14 bases left in between. In this sample, this clonotype turned up a few times. UMIs were added to TCR cDNA along with a universal primer site when it was made by 5'RACE template switching. MiXCR, applied by TCRdb to the 5' RACE reads, yields one record per CDR3 protein. The data hold over 65,000 distinct CDR3 sequences, with 13% observed a single time. Sequences were derived from CD8+ T cells not binding an NS4B(214-222) dextramer, sorted from PBMCs, sampled about 20 days after the first yellow fever vaccination. The V and J genes are TRBV28 and TRBJ2-1; D tentatively reads TRBD1 or TRBD2 (6 bases each). This TCR derives from a man between 18 and 29 years old who received the YFV17D yellow fever vaccine. DNA for the CDR3: TGTGCCAGCAGTCCCACGGGGGCGAGCTCCTACAATGAGCAGTTCTTC. Translated, it gives CASSPTGASSYNEQFF.